This TCR beta chain stems from a study of blood T cell repertoires in COVID-19. The overall study: From the United States, Italy and Spain came samples of acute and convalescent COVID-19. Sample material is recorded as cDNA or gDNA derived from T cells, B-cell-depleted T cells, or PBMCs.

Trimming shortened V by 1 base and J by 5 bases, and 11 bases separated the two germline ends. The CDR3 sequence is 14 residues long. Looked up from germline, CDR1 is LGHNA and CDR2 is YSLEER. In the original workflow: Estimation of nucleated cell counts was performed using reference gene primer amplification. Profiling relied on immunoSEQ multiplex PCR, and the TCRdb table lists in-frame clones only, not all of them. From that table come the V and J calls and clone size; the DNA was used to work out D and trimming. Of about 250,000 clones listed, 86% are singletons. Source material: peripheral blood. The chain joins TRBV4-3 to TRBJ1-2; D is ambiguous. This sequence was found in a woman aged 25 to 39 with active or convalescent COVID-19. CDR3 in amino acids: CASSQGSRNYGYTF. In DNA form, the CDR3 reads TGCGCCAGCAGCCAAGGATCGCGGAATTATGGCTACACCTTC.